These T cell receptor beta chains were read from a single sample in a study of blood T cell repertoires in COVID-19. This table comes from immunoSEQ multiplex PCR, and its TCRdb copy is limited to in-frame clones, with some not included. The data show about 170,000 clones, approximately 86% seen once. Specimen: peripheral blood. The receptors shown here come from a woman of 80 years or more with COVID-19, enrolled during active disease. The CDR3 runs from the conserved cysteine through the conserved F or W. D genes are given only for firm matches. Clone sizes are given selectively: once, few, many, or a class where the clone is expanded.

cdr3_nt: TGTGCCAGCAGCCCAGACAGCTACTACGAGCAGTACTTC
cdr3_aa: CASSPDSYYEQYF
j_call: TRBJ2-7
clone_size: -
v_call: TRBV12-3/TRBV12-4
d_call: -

cdr3_nt: TGTGCCAGCAAGGTAGCGGGAGGGCACGGGCAGTACTTC
cdr3_aa: CASKVAGGHGQYF
j_call: TRBJ2-7
clone_size: -
v_call: TRBV28
d_call: TRBD2

cdr3_nt: TGTGCCAGCAGCTTGCGAGGAGCTAACACTGAAGCTTTCTTT
cdr3_aa: CASSLRGANTEAFF
j_call: TRBJ1-1
clone_size: -
v_call: TRBV11-3
d_call: -

cdr3_nt: TGTGCCAGCAGCTTAGGAGGGACAGAGAACACTGAAGCTTTCTTT
cdr3_aa: CASSLGGTENTEAFF
j_call: TRBJ1-1
clone_size: -
v_call: TRBV7-8
d_call: TRBD1

cdr3_nt: TGTGCCAGCAGTTTCGGGGAAACCTACGAGCAGTACTTC
cdr3_aa: CASSFGETYEQYF
j_call: TRBJ2-7
clone_size: -
v_call: TRBV27
d_call: -

cdr3_nt: TGTGCCAGCACCCCAACCGGAGATGCCTACGAGCAGTACTTC
cdr3_aa: CASTPTGDAYEQYF
j_call: TRBJ2-7
clone_size: few
v_call: TRBV6-8
d_call: -

cdr3_nt: TGTGCCAGCAGCTTACAGGGGAACACTGAAGCTTTCTTT
cdr3_aa: CASSLQGNTEAFF
j_call: TRBJ1-1
clone_size: once
v_call: TRBV7-2
d_call: -

cdr3_nt: TGTGCCAGCAGCTTAGTCAGGGGGCGCCCCAACGAGCAGTACTTC
cdr3_aa: CASSLVRGRPNEQYF
j_call: TRBJ2-7
clone_size: few
v_call: TRBV7-9
d_call: TRBD1

cdr3_nt: TGTGCCAGCAGCTACGGCGGACAGGGGGCTGGAGTAGCTTTCTTT
cdr3_aa: CASSYGGQGAGVAFF
j_call: TRBJ1-1
clone_size: -
v_call: TRBV11-2
d_call: TRBD1

cdr3_nt: TGTGCCAGCAGTTTGTACTTGGACAGAATATACAATGAGCAGTTCTTC
cdr3_aa: CASSLYLDRIYNEQFF
j_call: TRBJ2-1
clone_size: -
v_call: TRBV27
d_call: -

cdr3_nt: TGTGCCAGCTCCTCACGACAGGGAATCGAGCAGTTCTTC
cdr3_aa: CASSSRQGIEQFF
j_call: TRBJ2-1
clone_size: -
v_call: TRBV18
d_call: TRBD1

cdr3_nt: TGTGCCAGCAGTTCCCGTGAGGGAGGTGGGGCTTTCTTT
cdr3_aa: CASSSREGGGAFF
j_call: TRBJ1-1
clone_size: -
v_call: TRBV6-5
d_call: -

cdr3_nt: TGTGCCAGCAGCCAAGATACGGGAGGACAGCCCCAGCATTTT
cdr3_aa: CASSQDTGGQPQHF
j_call: TRBJ1-5
clone_size: -
v_call: TRBV3-1/TRBV3-2
d_call: -

cdr3_nt: TGTGCCAGCAGCAGACAGGGTGAATACACCTTC
cdr3_aa: CASSRQGEYTF
j_call: TRBJ1-2
clone_size: few
v_call: TRBV6-5
d_call: TRBD1

cdr3_nt: TGTGCCAGCAGCTTAGGGGGGACAGCGAGCTCTGGAAACACCATATATTTT
cdr3_aa: CASSLGGTASSGNTIYF
j_call: TRBJ1-3
clone_size: -
v_call: TRBV13
d_call: TRBD1

cdr3_nt: TGTGCCAGCAGGGACAGATACTCCTACGAGCAGTACTTC
cdr3_aa: CASRDRYSYEQYF
j_call: TRBJ2-7
clone_size: -
v_call: TRBV27
d_call: -